The 4 T cell receptor beta chains below come from one sample, sequenced in a study of CD8 T cells in Susac syndrome. An input of roughly 0.5 to 1 ug of RNA was subjected to reverse transcription using random hexamers. Via MiXCR, TCRdb re-called the immunoSEQ multiplex PCR reads, giving one row per CDR3 protein. The data show 150,000 to 200,000 distinct CDR3 sequences, under 95% seen once. Material for sequencing was CD4+ T cells from PBMCs. These receptors were collected from a human donor with multiple sclerosis.

V gene TRBV4-3 combines with J gene TRBJ2-7; the match to TRBD2 covers 8 bases. The CDR3 consists of 17 residues. V shed 2 bases, J shed 0 bases, and the junction held 9 bases outside the gene matches. Germline-derived CDR1 and CDR2 are LGHNA and YSLEER. The DNA for the CDR3 is TGCGCCAGCAGCCAATGGGGAACTAGCGGCTCCTCCTACGAGCAGTACTTC. Its protein product is CASSQWGTSGSSYEQYF.

This rearrangement joins TRBV5-1 to TRBJ2-5; 9 nucleotides match TRBD1. The CDR3 is made up of 16 amino acids. The germline V gene has CDR1 SGHRS and CDR2 YFSETQ. The J segment lost 2 bases and the V segment lost 3 bases, leaving 8 bases of the junction unmatched. The CDR3 spells CASSSGRDRGQETQYF. The CDR3 nucleotides are TGCGCCAGCAGCTCGGGAAGAGACAGGGGGCAAGAGACCCAGTACTTC.

The J gene is TRBJ2-7, the V gene TRBV18; D gene uncertain. CDR1 and CDR2 from the germline V gene are KGHSH and LQKENI. Trimming shortened V by 3 bases and J by 9 bases, and 9 bases separated the two germline ends. The CDR3 runs to 11 residues. The CDR3 spells CASSPESVQYF. The CDR3 bases are TGTGCCAGCTCACCGGAGTCGGTGCAGTACTTC.

The chain combines TRBV12-3 or TRBV12-4 with TRBJ2-5; D possibly matches TRBD1 or TRBD2 (5 bases each). The germline V and J ends were trimmed by 3 bases and 9 bases, with 20 bases remaining between them. The CDR3 is 15 amino acids. The CDR3 loop reads CASSLSGDPRLAQYF. The CDR3 region has the DNA TGTGCCAGCAGTTTGTCCGGGGACCCAAGATTGGCCCAGTACTTC.